These 9 T cell receptor beta chains were sequenced from one sample in a study of identical twins. TCRdb analysed the 5' RACE reads with MiXCR anew, one entry per CDR3 protein. The profile shows around 1.7 million distinct CDR3 sequences, about 32% of them singletons. Sequencing input: cord blood. The receptors originated from a newborn girl in good health.

This clonotype has just a few counts. This chain joins TRBV28 and TRBJ2-7; TRBD2 aligns across 8 bases. V shed 10 bases and J 0 bases; nucleotides not matched to a gene: 8. The CDR3 is made up of 14 amino acids. Germline V lookup: CDR1 MDHEN, CDR2 SYDVKM. The DNA of the CDR3 is TGTGCCATCCAAACTAGCGGTAGCTCCTACGAGCAGTACTTC. It translates to CAIQTSGSSYEQYF.

There are many counts of this clonotype. The V call is TRBV6-1, the J call TRBJ2-7; possibly TRBD2 for D (6 bases). There are 18 residues in the CDR3. Germline-derived CDR1 and CDR2 are MNHNS and SASEGT. The ends were cut back, 6 bases at V and 4 bases at J, with 28 bases in the middle. The CDR3 region has the DNA TGTGCCAGCAGAACACCCCGAATCTCTGGGCAGGGAGGATACGAGCAGTACTTC. Encoded protein: CASRTPRISGQGGYEQYF.

This clonotype came up a few times. V gene TRBV28 combines with J gene TRBJ2-1; D is undetermined. The CDR3 totals 16 residues. V lost 5 bases and J lost 2, with 16 bases in between. The germline V gene has CDR1 MDHEN and CDR2 SYDVKM. The chain's CDR3 is CASSTHRDPAYNEQFF. In nucleotides, the CDR3 is TGTGCCAGCAGTACCCACCGAGACCCGGCCTACAATGAGCAGTTCTTC.

This sequence joins TRBV11-1 and TRBJ2-5; 11 nucleotides align to TRBD2. Germline trimming cut 2 bases from V and 1 base from J; bases unmatched to any gene: 6. Germline lookup yields CDR1 SGHAT and CDR2 FQDESV (reference sequence). The CDR3 runs to 17 residues. CDR3 region: CASSLNPLAGGQETQYF. In DNA form, the CDR3 reads TGTGCCAGCAGCTTAAACCCTCTAGCGGGAGGCCAAGAGACCCAGTACTTC.

The chain joins TRBV6-6 to TRBJ2-7; 8 nucleotides align to TRBD1. Germline V CDR1 and CDR2: MNHNY, SVGAGI (reference sequence). This CDR3 contains 17 residues. Trimming removed 4 bases from V and 2 bases from J; junction bases left unmatched: 13. The CDR3: CASSSQPTGTGTYEQYF. The CDR3 bases are TGTGCCAGCAGTTCCCAGCCGACCGGGACAGGTACCTACGAGCAGTACTTC.

This chain links TRBV12-3 or TRBV12-4 with TRBJ1-2; 7 nucleotides match TRBD1. The CDR3 is 15 amino acids. The trim removed 1 base at V and 8 bases at J, leaving 10 bases unmatched. CDR3 coding DNA: TGTGCCAGCAGTTTAGTATGGAAGGGGGCGGCCGGCTACACCTTC. Protein product: CASSLVWKGAAGYTF.

The chain employs TRBV12-3 or TRBV12-4 and TRBJ2-5; D ambiguous. V shed 1 base and J shed 11 bases, with 20 bases lying between them. This CDR3 region has 15 residues. The CDR3 coding sequence is TGTGCCAGCAGTTTAGTCCGTGGGCCCTGCAATGAGCAGTACTTC. This sequence encodes CASSLVRGPCNEQYF.

The rearrangement uses TRBV11-2 and TRBJ2-7; D is tentatively TRBD1 or TRBD2 (7 bases each). CDR1 SGHAT and CDR2 FQNNGV come from the germline V gene. The CDR3 is made up of 15 amino acids. Trimming stripped 5 bases from V and 3 bases from J, with 17 bases between. As DNA, the CDR3 is TGTGCCAGCAGCCCCCGACAGGGAGGGCGCTACGAGCAGTACTTC. It yields the protein CASSPRQGGRYEQYF.

The chain is built from TRBV5-1 and TRBJ2-3, with a weak D call TRBD2 (5 bases). This CDR3 has 16 amino acids. Germline CDR1 and CDR2: SGHRS and YFSETQ. V lost 0 bases, J lost 4 bases, and 15 bases lay in between. CDR3 amino acids: CASSLGGGPLADTQYF. The CDR3 DNA is TGCGCCAGCAGCTTGGGTGGCGGGCCCCTCGCAGATACGCAGTATTTT. The full variable domain, completed using reference TRBV5-1 and TRBJ2-3, is KAGVTQTPRYLIKTRGQQVTLSCSPISGHRSVSWYQQTPGQGLQFLFEYFSETQRNKGNFPGRFSGRQFSNSRSEMNVSTLELGDSALYLCASSLGGGPLADTQYFGPGTRLTVL.